This T cell receptor (beta chain) was retrieved from a study of post-analysis software for immune sequencing data. Whole-study results and caveats: The study found TRBV5-6, TRBV5-1 and TRBV20-1 among five or six TRBV segments more frequent in patients than controls.

Prepared libraries of TCR beta cDNA carried unique molecular identifiers. The authors obtained 500,000 to 600,000 cDNA molecules from roughly 1 to 10 million T cells. TCRdb reanalysed the PCR reads using MiXCR and keeps one entry per CDR3 protein. The sample contains about 460,000 distinct CDR3 sequences, around 40% of which appear only once. With respect to this clonotype: The antigen is unknown.

The CDR3 covers 15 residues. The sample was blood. The V call is TRBV21-1, the J call TRBJ1-5; TRBD1, the table's D call, lacks a check against the DNA. TRBV21-1 is tagged as a pseudogene. The source is a girl aged 5 to 17 with multiple sclerosis. The CDR3 coding sequence is TGTGCCAGCAGCATCCCCACGGGGGCTAATCAGCCCCAGCATTTT. Protein: CASSIPTGANQPQHF.